Presented here are 16 T cell receptor beta chains from one specimen sequenced in a study of T cells in Graves' hyperthyroidism and ophthalmopathy. Amplified TCR beta CDR3 regions came from RNA transcripts. Using the HTBI primer set, a first-round RT-PCR was run on the TCR CDR3. TCRdb itself ran the multiplex PCR reads through MiXCR, one entry per CDR3 protein. The sample includes hundreds of thousands of distinct CDR3 sequences, roughly 45% of them seen just once. The sequencing input was peripheral blood or thyroid tissue (not recorded which). The source is an adult man with Graves' disease, either hyperthyroidism or ophthalmopathy (not recorded which).

The CDR3 DNA is TGTGCCAGCAGCTTCCGGGACGGTGACACTGAAGCTTTCTTT. This codes for CASSFRDGDTEAFF. The V gene is TRBV7-9, the J gene TRBJ1-1; TRBD1 is a possible D gene (5 bases). V gave up 3 bases and J gave up 3 bases, with 11 bases separating them. The CDR3 extends over 14 amino acids. Germline CDR1 SEHNR, CDR2 FQNEAQ (reference sequence).

This clonotype was recorded a few times. The rearrangement links TRBV19 to TRBJ2-7; the D call may be TRBD1 or TRBD2 (5 bases each). The CDR3 loop spans 16 amino acids. CDR1 is LNHDA and CDR2 is SQIVND in the germline V gene (reference sequence). V shed 6 bases and J shed 0 bases, with 18 bases lying between them. The CDR3 is CASSPHEGIFSYEQYF. The CDR3, as DNA: TGTGCCAGTAGCCCCCACGAGGGGATCTTCTCCTACGAGCAGTACTTC.

The chain joins TRBV20-1 to TRBJ1-1; possibly TRBD1 for D (5 bases). Germline loops: CDR1 DFQATT, CDR2 SNEGSKA (reference sequence). This CDR3 spans 14 amino acids. V lost 2 bases to trimming and J lost 0 bases, with 10 bases between them. The CDR3 loop reads CSARQGAVNTEAFF. CDR3 DNA sequence: TGCAGTGCTAGACAAGGGGCCGTGAACACTGAAGCTTTCTTT.

The CDR3 DNA reads TGTGCCACCAGTGATTTGGTTCGAGGGGGGGAAGACACCATATATTTT. Translating gives CATSDLVRGGEDTIYF. The chain recombines TRBV24-1 with TRBJ1-3, with D tentatively TRBD1 (6 bases). Trimming left V 0 bases short and J 8 bases short, with 16 bases between. Germline V gives CDR1 KGHDR, CDR2 SFDVKD. CDR3 size: 16 residues.

This clonotype has at least ten counts. The chain carries TRBV7-9 and TRBJ1-5; 11 positions agree with TRBD1. The CDR3 contains 17 residues. Germline V CDR1 and CDR2: SEHNR, FQNEAQ (reference sequence). J gave up 2 bases and V 5 bases, and 8 bases lay outside the gene matches. The CDR3 bases are TGTGCCAGCAGCGACGGACAGGGGGCATTCGGCAATCAGCCCCAGCATTTT. Its protein product is CASSDGQGAFGNQPQHF.

The V gene is TRBV5-1, the J gene TRBJ2-5; perhaps TRBD1 as D (6 bases). This CDR3 has 15 residues. Germline V gene sequence: CDR1 SGHRS, CDR2 YFSETQ. V was pared by 0 bases and J by 4 bases, with 13 bases between. DNA of the CDR3: TGCGCCAGCAGCTTGGTTCCAGGGGTAGGAGAGACCCAGTACTTC. Residues: CASSLVPGVGETQYF.

The chain links TRBV6-5 to TRBJ2-7, with 7 bases lining up with TRBD2. The CDR3 contains 13 residues. Germline V lookup: CDR1 MNHEY, CDR2 SVGAGI. Trimming took 4 bases from V and 9 from J; bases not matched to a gene: 9. The CDR3 here is CASSSPGLVGQYF. In DNA form, the CDR3 reads TGTGCCAGCAGTTCTCCCGGACTAGTTGGGCAGTACTTC.

About this clonotype: A much larger clone sits a single nucleotide away, making a read error possible. The chain uses TRBV29-1 and TRBJ2-7, with no clear D. The CDR3 spans 13 residues. Per germline, CDR1 SQVTM and CDR2 ANQGSEA. For the CDR3, the DNA is TGCAGTGGCCTTGACCGAGACTCCTACGAGCAGTGCTTC. The encoded protein is CSGLDRDSYEQCF.

Comment on this clonotype: It may be a read error: a sequence one base away is much more abundant. This chain uses TRBV7-4 with TRBJ2-5, with 7 positions matching TRBD2. Germline assignment: CDR1 SGHVT and CDR2 SQSDAQ. Trimming cost V 0 bases and J 4 bases; bases outside gene matches: 11. CDR3 length: 17 amino acids. The CDR3 sequence: CASSLAPPSSGPETQYF. CDR3 DNA sequence: TGTGCCAGCAGCTTAGCTCCCCCCTCTAGCGGCCCAGAGACCCAGTACTTC. Supplemented by reference TRBV7-4 and TRBJ2-5, the full variable domain reads GAGVSQSPRYKVAKRGRDVALRCDSISGHVTLYWYRQTLGQGSEVLTYSQSDAQRDKSGRPSGRFSAERPERSVSTLKIQRTEQGDSAVYLCASSLAPPSSGPETQYFGPGTRLLVL.

On this clonotype itself: Germline and junction disagree at one end, which may indicate a read error. The chain combines TRBV7-2 with TRBJ1-4, with a tentative D call TRBD1 (5 bases). Germline CDR1 SGHTA, CDR2 FQGNSA. This CDR3 is built from 18 residues. The CDR3 bases are TGCGCCAGCAGCCTGGGGGTTTCTGTTGATGCAACTAATGAAAAACTGTTTTTT. It encodes CASSLGVSVDATNEKLFF. Filled out from reference TRBV7-2 and TRBJ1-4, the complete variable domain reads GAGVSQSPSNKVTEKGKDVELRCDPISGHTALYWYRQSLGQGLEFLIYFQGNSAPDKSGLPSDRFSAERTGGSVSTLTIQRTQQEDSAVYLCASSLGVSVDATNEKLFFGSGTQLSVL.

The chain carries TRBV29-1 and TRBJ1-2; TRBD1 agrees at 7 bases. CDR3 length: 11 amino acids. Looked up from germline, CDR1 is SQVTM and CDR2 is ANQGSEA. V lost 7 bases to trimming and J lost 4 bases; unmatched junction nucleotides: 3. The CDR3, as DNA: TGCAGCGACGGGACAGCCTATGGCTACACCTTC. This codes for CSDGTAYGYTF.

This clonotype was seen more than once but under ten times. The chain combines TRBV9 with TRBJ1-4; TRBD1 might be the D (5 bases). The germline CDR1 and CDR2 sequences are SGDLS and YYNGEE. Trimming cost V 0 bases and J 6 bases, with 12 bases left between them. The CDR3 length is 15 residues. Here the CDR3 DNA reads TGTGCCAGCAGCGTAGTTGCGGGGACGGATGAAAAACTGTTTTTT. Residues: CASSVVAGTDEKLFF.

This clonotype was counted a few times. The chain is built from TRBV6-5 and TRBJ2-7; perhaps TRBD1 as D (6 bases). Germline values: CDR1 MNHEY, CDR2 SVGAGI. The CDR3 length is 14 residues. Deletions cut 5 bases from V and 6 bases from J, with 17 bases between. CDR3 protein: CASSRILTGSEQYF. CDR3 nucleotides: TGTGCCAGCAGTCGCATCTTAACAGGGAGCGAGCAGTACTTC.

The count of this clonotype is one. As the CDR3 is not closed by the conserved phenylalanine or tryptophan, this likely results from a read error. This chain joins TRBV12-3 or TRBV12-4 and TRBJ2-2, with TRBD2 matching 12 bases. The ends lost 5 bases at V and 0 bases at J; junction bases unmatched: 1. The CDR3 is 16 amino acids. DNA for the CDR3: TGTGCCAGCAGTCGACTAGCGGGGGCGAACACCGGGGAGCTGTTTTTA. Its protein is CASSRLAGANTGELFL.

This clonotype was seen a handful of times. The rearrangement uses TRBV20-1 and TRBJ1-2; D ambiguous. The germline V gene encodes CDR1 DFQATT and CDR2 SNEGSKA (reference sequence). This CDR3 contains 13 residues. V was shortened by 3 bases and J by 6 bases, with 14 bases between the two germline ends. CDR3 loop: CSARTLDIDGYTF. The CDR3 DNA reads as TGCAGTGCTAGGACACTCGATATTGATGGCTACACCTTC.

In the case of this clonotype: A junction end diverges from the germline sequence, so it may reflect a read error. This chain links TRBV2 with TRBJ1-2; D gene unclear. The CDR3 extends over 18 amino acids. Germline CDR1 reads SNHLY; CDR2 reads FYNNEI. CDR3 nucleotides: TGTGCCATCAGTGAAGTGGTTATGGGGTTCGGAGGACACTATGGCTACACCTTC. Its translation is CAISEVVMGFGGHYGYTF.